This record looks at one T cell receptor beta chain sequence and its context. Its antigen is still unknown. Base qualities are not provided; no much larger clone lies one nucleotide away. V loses 2 bases, J loses 5 bases, and the germline ends lie 16 bases apart. According to the germline V gene, CDR1 reads SNHLY and CDR2 reads FYNNEI. Including the terminal cysteine and phenylalanine, the CDR3 comprises 16 residues. The retained sequence is limited to the CDR3, 48 bases, with the frame set at the first base. This specimen comes from a study of Graves' ophthalmopathy and Graves' hyperthyroidism (dated by TCRdb to 2016 to 2018). Context from the whole study: Hyperthyroidism was considered stable if no progression to ophthalmopathy occurred within 18 months of follow-up. To tell Graves' ophthalmopathy apart from Graves' hyperthyroidism, and to predict which patients would progress to ophthalmopathy, the study relied on TCR beta repertoire signatures. In total, some 130 blood samples were TCR-sequenced: approximately 40 ophthalmopathy, under 80 hyperthyroidism and approximately 17 hyperthyroidism-to-ophthalmopathy patients. To explore V-J signatures that distinguish ophthalmopathy from hyperthyroidism, a discovery set of about a hundred patients was enrolled, made up of over 40 with ophthalmopathy and roughly 55 with stable hyperthyroidism. An independent validation cohort comprised around 20 hyperthyroidism patients and 15 to 17 patients who later progressed from hyperthyroidism to ophthalmopathy. In roughly 6 hyperthyroidism patients, T-cell repertoires of thyroid tissue and blood were compared. After sampling, hyperthyroidism patients received methimazole starting at 30 mg daily, and ophthalmopathy patients received high-dose intravenous methylprednisolone. Summary of the overall study and its limitations: No statistical method was used to set the sample size in advance, and the investigators knew which group each participant was assigned to. In cross-validation, the 13-signature model distinguished ophthalmopathy from stable hyperthyroidism with approximately 90% sensitivity and 81% to 82% specificity, while in the test set the corresponding values were 80% and 75%. In validation, the model predicted ophthalmopathy progression with 55% to 71% sensitivity and less than 80% specificity; around twelve predicted patients were CT-confirmed with GO in a median of approximately 6.5 months. Most expanded thyroid clonotypes with frequency above 0.001 were also detected in blood, suggesting blood repertoires may reflect the thyroid immune response.

Hyperthyroidism patients were newly diagnosed, with disease duration under 2 months, and aged 18 to 65 years. Patients were excluded if they had other autoimmune diseases, uncontrolled infections, pregnancy or lactation. Clinical symptoms, serum thyroxine, TRAb, thyroid ultrasound and orbital computed tomography formed the basis of the diagnosis. Total RNA was extracted using Trizol reagent, and RNA quality was checked on an Agilent 2100 Bioanalyzer. TCR beta CDR3 regions were amplified from RNA transcripts for repertoire sequencing. A first-round RT-PCR used HTBI primers with the Qiagen OneStep RT-PCR kit, followed by a second-round multiplex PCR, size selection and purification. The libraries underwent paired-end sequencing with 100 bp reads on an Illumina HiSeq2000. The paper's processing steps were these. SOAPnuke was used to process the reads, removing any read that contained adapters or uncalled bases, had a mean Phred below 15, or lacked an exact match to the constant primer or identifier. COPE v1.2.5 was used to merge the high-quality paired reads. Clonotypes were defined as unique nucleotide sequences and were aligned to IMGT TRB V, D and J references using MiTCR v1.1. The analysis was limited to V-J combinations with a frequency above 0.0001, which together covered 99% to 99.2% of the repertoires. A TCR clonal expansion and chaos score per V-J combination was defined as the ratio of F50 clonal expansion to chaos observed in the TCRdist matrix. Welch's t-statistics and random forest were used to reduce features to 13 V-J combinations, which were fed into a naive Bayes classifier. Thyroid-blood repertoire similarity was quantified with the Morisita-Horn index. TCRdb's own reprocessing of the public reads used fastp at Q25 and MiXCR and kept productive beta chains. Rows matching on CDR3 protein sequence are summarized as one entry with the most common DNA and genes. TCRdb's processing, not the authors', yielded these V and J calls. Recorded for this sample are around 1,200,000 distinct CDR3 sequences; 35% to 45% of them occurred a single time. The top ten hold approximately 12% of the sample.

Source material: peripheral blood or thyroid tissue (not recorded which). The sequence joins TRBV2 to TRBJ1-5; the best D guess is TRBD1, with 5 bases matching. This clonotype was obtained from an adult man with Graves' hyperthyroidism. The DNA sequence is as follows: TGTGCCAGCAGTGAATTGGCAGGGCTCTCCGATCAGCCCCAGCATTTT. Its product reads: CASSELAGLSDQPQHF.